Listed below are T cell receptor beta chains from one sample, sequenced in a study of shared clonotypes between healthy human individuals. Method: immunoSEQ multiplex PCR; TCRdb's copy keeps in-frame clones and lacks some. Altogether about 1.5 million clones are present, nearly 99% being singletons, with the ten largest covering roughly 0.45%. The sample consisted of naive CD4+ T cells sorted from blood. The receptors derive from a man between 25 and 39 years old in good health. The CDR3 runs from the conserved cysteine through the conserved F or W. A D gene is named only where the DNA matches it firmly. The listing skips clone size in some rows; elsewhere it reads once, few, many or a size class.

J	D	size	V	CDR3	DNA
TRBJ2-1	TRBD2	-	TRBV19	CASSGTSGRWDNEQFF	TGTGCCAGTAGTGGGACTAGCGGGAGATGGGACAATGAGCAGTTCTTC
TRBJ2-1	-	-	TRBV7-2	CASSSIWNEQFF	TGTGCCAGCAGCTCCATTTGGAATGAGCAGTTCTTC
TRBJ2-7	TRBD1	-	TRBV11-2	CASSRGTGVLGLTYEQYF	TGTGCCAGCAGCCGGGGGACAGGGGTCCTGGGCCTAACCTACGAGCAGTACTTC
TRBJ1-1	-	-	TRBV7-8	CASSPREGNTEAFF	TGTGCCAGCAGCCCGAGGGAGGGGAACACTGAAGCTTTCTTT
TRBJ2-7	-	-	TRBV7-9	CASSSASLSSYEQYF	TGTGCCAGCAGCTCCGCCAGCCTAAGCTCCTACGAGCAGTACTTC
TRBJ1-2	-	once	TRBV6-5	CASSYSTVLGGYTF	TGTGCCAGCAGTTACTCGACAGTTTTGGGTGGCTACACCTTC
TRBJ2-1	TRBD2	-	TRBV7-2	CASSLELAQYNEQFF	TGTGCCAGCAGCTTAGAACTAGCGCAATACAATGAGCAGTTCTTC
TRBJ2-2	-	-	TRBV12-1	CASSFHRWGQVNTGELFF	TGTGCCAGCAGTTTTCATCGTTGGGGACAGGTGAACACCGGGGAGCTGTTTTTT
TRBJ2-2	TRBD2	-	TRBV4-3	CASSQEAGGGELFF	TGCGCCAGCAGCCAAGAGGCGGGAGGCGGGGAGCTGTTTTTT
TRBJ2-7	-	-	TRBV7-2	CASSQLALPPYEQYF	TGTGCCAGCAGCCAATTAGCCCTACCCCCCTACGAGCAGTACTTC
TRBJ2-5	TRBD2	-	TRBV5-4	CASSTSVLAGIIQETQYF	TGTGCCAGCAGCACTTCGGTCCTAGCGGGAATTATCCAAGAGACCCAGTACTTC
TRBJ1-2	TRBD1	-	TRBV27	CASSSWDRGGVGYTF	TGTGCCAGCAGTTCCTGGGACAGGGGAGGCGTCGGCTACACCTTC
TRBJ2-1	-	-	TRBV2	CASMGLSSKNEQFF	TGTGCCAGCATGGGTTTATCCTCCAAAAATGAGCAGTTCTTC
TRBJ2-5	TRBD1	once	TRBV5-6	CASSLTGTGSYQETQYF	TGTGCCAGCAGCTTGACCGGGACAGGCTCGTACCAAGAGACCCAGTACTTC
TRBJ1-1	-	-	TRBV4-1	CASSQDTLIGTEAFF	TGCGCCAGCAGCCAAGATACTCTTATAGGCACTGAAGCTTTCTTT
TRBJ1-4	-	-	TRBV19	CASSMGGRNNEKLFF	TGTGCCAGTAGTATGGGGGGCAGGAATAATGAAAAACTGTTTTTT
TRBJ1-2	-	once	TRBV6-5	CASRKPGGNYGYTF	TGTGCCAGCAGAAAACCGGGGGGCAACTATGGCTACACCTTC
TRBJ1-1	-	-	TRBV9	CASSVVSGLDTEAFF	TGTGCCAGCAGCGTAGTTTCAGGGCTCGACACTGAAGCTTTCTTT
TRBJ2-1	TRBD2	-	TRBV5-1	CASSLEAGGQFF	TGCGCCAGCAGCTTGGAAGCGGGGGGGCAGTTCTTC
TRBJ1-1	-	-	TRBV29-1	CSVVLGTEAFF	TGCAGCGTTGTGTTGGGAACTGAAGCTTTCTTT
TRBJ1-1	-	-	TRBV28	CASSPGTAETEAFF	TGTGCCAGCAGTCCAGGGACCGCGGAGACTGAAGCTTTCTTT
TRBJ2-5	-	-	TRBV13	CASSFPGRETQYF	TGTGCCAGCAGCTTTCCGGGACGGGAGACCCAGTACTTC
TRBJ2-7	TRBD1	-	TRBV5-6	CASSLAGGQGAVNEQYF	TGTGCCAGCAGCTTGGCTGGGGGACAGGGGGCCGTGAACGAGCAGTACTTC
TRBJ2-5	TRBD2	-	TRBV5-1	CASSFQREGKETQYF	TGCGCCAGCAGCTTCCAGCGGGAGGGGAAAGAGACCCAGTACTTC
TRBJ2-3	TRBD2	-	TRBV18	CASSPIAGTSGSIDTQYF	TGTGCCAGCTCACCCATCGCAGGAACTAGCGGGAGTATCGATACGCAGTATTTT
TRBJ2-7	TRBD1	-	TRBV6-5	CASSRTGQSYEQYF	TGTGCCAGCAGTAGGACAGGGCAATCCTACGAGCAGTACTTC
TRBJ2-7	TRBD1	-	TRBV7-6	CASSLPGQGREQYF	TGTGCCAGCAGCCTACCGGGACAGGGGAGAGAGCAGTACTTC
TRBJ2-3	-	-	TRBV5-1	CASSPAPSGPSTDTQYF	TGCGCCAGCAGCCCTGCCCCGAGCGGGCCTAGCACAGATACGCAGTATTTT
TRBJ2-1	TRBD2	-	TRBV5-1	CASSRSGRDNEQFF	TGCGCCAGCAGTCGTAGCGGGAGGGACAATGAGCAGTTCTTC
TRBJ2-1	-	-	TRBV14	CASSQVPPSYNEQFF	TGTGCCAGCAGCCAAGTTCCTCCTTCCTACAATGAGCAGTTCTTC
TRBJ1-1	TRBD1	once	TRBV11-2	CASSIRGRALNTEAFF	TGTGCCAGCAGCATCAGGGGGCGGGCCCTAAACACTGAAGCTTTCTTT
TRBJ2-6	-	-	TRBV5-1	CASSFPGSTGANVLTF	TGCGCCAGCAGCTTCCCAGGGTCTACTGGGGCCAACGTCCTGACTTTC
TRBJ2-5	-	-	TRBV7-2	CASSRFMGETQYF	TGTGCCAGCAGCCGATTTATGGGAGAGACCCAGTACTTC
TRBJ2-7	TRBD2	-	TRBV30	CAWAETSGRAYYEQYF	TGTGCCTGGGCAGAAACTAGCGGGAGGGCTTACTACGAGCAGTACTTC
TRBJ2-7	-	-	TRBV9	CASSVAGQVPGLSYEQYF	TGTGCCAGCAGCGTAGCAGGTCAGGTGCCGGGCCTGTCCTACGAGCAGTACTTC
TRBJ2-6	-	-	TRBV27	CASSPQGVGSGANVLTF	TGTGCCAGCAGTCCTCAGGGCGTAGGCTCTGGGGCCAACGTCCTGACTTTC
TRBJ2-1	-	-	TRBV20-1	CSASGHNEQFF	TGCAGTGCTAGCGGTCACAATGAGCAGTTCTTC
TRBJ2-5	TRBD2	-	TRBV19	CASSPGGETQYF	TGTGCCAGTTCTCCGGGGGGGGAGACCCAGTACTTC
TRBJ2-2	-	-	TRBV18	CASSPLISSDTGELFF	TGTGCCAGCTCACCACTAATTAGCAGCGACACCGGGGAGCTGTTTTTT
TRBJ2-3	-	-	TRBV27	CASRKGRPSSTDTQYF	TGTGCCAGCAGGAAGGGTCGACCCTCTAGCACAGATACGCAGTATTTT
TRBJ2-7	TRBD2	-	TRBV18	CASSQEREVAYF	TGTGCCAGCTCGCAGGAGCGGGAGGTCGCGTACTTC
TRBJ2-1	TRBD2	-	TRBV18	CASSPEVGRGSYNEQFF	TGTGCCAGCTCACCAGAGGTGGGGAGGGGCTCCTACAATGAGCAGTTCTTC
TRBJ2-7	-	-	TRBV5-1	CASSLAGGTVTYEQYF	TGCGCCAGCAGCTTGGCCGGTGGGACCGTCACCTACGAGCAGTACTTC
TRBJ2-5	-	once	TRBV7-2	CASSLVVGGETQYF	TGTGCCAGCAGCTTAGTAGTAGGGGGAGAGACCCAGTACTTC
TRBJ2-3	-	-	TRBV28	CASRGSPTQYF	TGTGCCAGCAGGGGGTCCCCTACGCAGTATTTT
TRBJ1-4	-	-	TRBV7-2	CASSLGGARTNEKLFF	TGTGCCAGCAGCTTGGGGGGCGCCAGAACTAATGAAAAACTGTTTTTT
TRBJ2-2	-	-	TRBV4-3	CASRLGQNTGELFF	TGCGCCAGCAGGTTAGGACAAAACACCGGGGAGCTGTTTTTT